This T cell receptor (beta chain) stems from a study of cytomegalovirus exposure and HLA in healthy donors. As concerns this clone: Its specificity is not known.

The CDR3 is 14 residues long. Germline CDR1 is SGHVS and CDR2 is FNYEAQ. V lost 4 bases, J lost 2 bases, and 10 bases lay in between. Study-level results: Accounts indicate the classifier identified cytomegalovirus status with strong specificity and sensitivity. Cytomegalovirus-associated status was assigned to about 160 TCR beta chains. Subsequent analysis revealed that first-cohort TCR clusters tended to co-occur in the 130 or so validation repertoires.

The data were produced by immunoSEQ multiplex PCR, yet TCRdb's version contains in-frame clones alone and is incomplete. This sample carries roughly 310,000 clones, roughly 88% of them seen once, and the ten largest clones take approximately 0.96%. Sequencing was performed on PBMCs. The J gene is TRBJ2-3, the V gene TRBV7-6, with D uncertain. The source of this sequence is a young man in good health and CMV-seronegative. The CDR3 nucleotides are TGTGCCAGCAGCTCACAGCTCTCCACAGATACGCAGTATTTT. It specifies CASSSQLSTDTQYF.